The present T cell receptor (beta chain) was sequenced within a study of siplizumab effects on memory and regulatory T cells. Study findings and constraints: Naive T cells seemed more diverse than memory cells and seemed major alloresponse contributors. Unstimulated subset assignment was obtained for only a minor fraction of alloreactive clones. Siplizumab gave mappable alloreactive CD4+ clones an average Treg-derived fraction of about 70%, against approximately 29% in controls.

The CDR3 loop spans 14 amino acids. Trimming stripped 11 bases from V and 1 base from J, with 15 bases between. Per the germline V gene, CDR1 is LNHDA and CDR2 is SQIVND (reference sequence). Clones were read by immunoSEQ multiplex PCR, and TCRdb kept only the in-frame ones, dropping some. The data contain about 120,000 clones, approximately 94% of them singletons. A remark on this clone: As yet, its antigen is unknown.

The clonotype was recovered from a human donor in good health. The chain employs TRBV19 and TRBJ1-3, with D possibly TRBD1 on 5 matching bases. The sequencing sample was made of non-Treg CD4+ T cells sorted from blood. CDR3: CAVTPGGSGNTIYF. In nucleotides, the CDR3 is TGTGCCGTAACTCCTGGGGGGTCTGGAAACACCATATATTTT. Full variable domain (remainder filled in from reference TRBV19 and TRBJ1-3): DGGITQSPKYLFRKEGQNVTLSCEQNLNHDAMYWYRQDPGQGLRLIYYSQIVNDFQKGDIAEGYSVSREKKESFPLTVTSAQKNPTAFYLCAVTPGGSGNTIYFGEGSWLTVV.